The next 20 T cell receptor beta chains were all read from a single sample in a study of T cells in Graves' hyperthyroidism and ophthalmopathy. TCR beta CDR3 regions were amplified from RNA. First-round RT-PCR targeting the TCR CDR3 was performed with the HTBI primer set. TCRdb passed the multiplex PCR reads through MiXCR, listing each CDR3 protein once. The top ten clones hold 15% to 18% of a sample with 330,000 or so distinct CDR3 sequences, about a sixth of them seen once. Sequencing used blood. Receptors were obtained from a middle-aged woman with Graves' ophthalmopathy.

The CDR3 is CASGAMVHEQYF. The CDR3 region has the DNA TGTGCTAGTGGAGCTATGGTCCACGAGCAGTACTTC. The V call is TRBV12-5, the J call TRBJ2-7; no clear D. V lost 6 bases, J lost 5 bases, and 11 bases lay in between. This CDR3 comprises 12 residues. Germline V gene sequence: CDR1 LGHNT, CDR2 FRNRAP.

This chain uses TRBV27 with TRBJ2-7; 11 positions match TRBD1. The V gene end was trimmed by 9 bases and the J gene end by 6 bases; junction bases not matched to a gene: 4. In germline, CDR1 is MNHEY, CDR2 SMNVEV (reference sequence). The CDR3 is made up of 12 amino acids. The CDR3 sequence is CASAGTGGEQYF. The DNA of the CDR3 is TGTGCCAGTGCCGGGACAGGGGGCGAGCAGTACTTC.

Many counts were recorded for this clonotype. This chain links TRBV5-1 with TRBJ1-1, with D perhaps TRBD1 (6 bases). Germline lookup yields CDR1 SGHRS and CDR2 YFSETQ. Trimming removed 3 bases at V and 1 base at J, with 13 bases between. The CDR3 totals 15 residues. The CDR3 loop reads CASSSAPDRNTEAFF. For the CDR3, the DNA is TGCGCCAGCAGCTCGGCTCCGGACAGGAACACTGAAGCTTTCTTT.

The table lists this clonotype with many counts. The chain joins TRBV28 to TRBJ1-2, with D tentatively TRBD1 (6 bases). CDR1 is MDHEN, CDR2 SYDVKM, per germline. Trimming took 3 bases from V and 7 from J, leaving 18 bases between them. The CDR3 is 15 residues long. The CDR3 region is CASSFPDRLGGGYTF. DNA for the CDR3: TGTGCCAGCAGTTTCCCCGACAGGTTGGGCGGTGGCTACACCTTC.

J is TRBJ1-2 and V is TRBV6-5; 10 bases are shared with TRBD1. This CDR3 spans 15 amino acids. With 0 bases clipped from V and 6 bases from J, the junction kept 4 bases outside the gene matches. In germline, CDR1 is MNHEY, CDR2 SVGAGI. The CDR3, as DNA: TGTGCCAGCAGTTACTCGACCGGGACAGGGGATGGCTACACCTTC. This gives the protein CASSYSTGTGDGYTF.

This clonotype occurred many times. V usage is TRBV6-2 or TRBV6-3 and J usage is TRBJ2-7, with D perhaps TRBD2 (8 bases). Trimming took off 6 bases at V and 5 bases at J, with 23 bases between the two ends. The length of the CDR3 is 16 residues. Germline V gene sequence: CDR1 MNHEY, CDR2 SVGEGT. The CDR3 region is CASSLDRAREGNEQYF. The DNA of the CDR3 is TGTGCCAGCAGCCTTGACAGGGCCCGGGAGGGCAACGAGCAGTACTTC.

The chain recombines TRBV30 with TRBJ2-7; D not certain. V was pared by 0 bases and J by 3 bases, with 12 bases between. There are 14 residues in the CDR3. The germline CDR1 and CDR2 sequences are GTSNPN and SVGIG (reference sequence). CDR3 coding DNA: TGTGCCTGGAGTGTATCTAGGCAGGACTACGAGCAGTACTTC. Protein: CAWSVSRQDYEQYF.

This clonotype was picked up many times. CDR3: CAWSVRSGMQPQHF. The CDR3 DNA follows: TGTGCCTGGAGTGTAAGATCAGGGATGCAGCCCCAGCATTTT. V is TRBV30 and J is TRBJ1-5; D is possibly TRBD1 (5 bases). V lost 0 bases and J 7 bases, leaving 13 bases between the germline ends. The CDR3 covers 14 residues. Germline V gene lookup returns CDR1 GTSNPN and CDR2 SVGIG (reference sequence).

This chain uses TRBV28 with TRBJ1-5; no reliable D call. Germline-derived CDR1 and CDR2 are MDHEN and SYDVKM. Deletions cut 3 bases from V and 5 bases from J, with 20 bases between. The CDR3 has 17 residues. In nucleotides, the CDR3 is TGTGCCAGCAGTTTTTCCGTCCGACACCTAGGCGATCAGCCCCAGCATTTT. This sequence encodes CASSFSVRHLGDQPQHF.

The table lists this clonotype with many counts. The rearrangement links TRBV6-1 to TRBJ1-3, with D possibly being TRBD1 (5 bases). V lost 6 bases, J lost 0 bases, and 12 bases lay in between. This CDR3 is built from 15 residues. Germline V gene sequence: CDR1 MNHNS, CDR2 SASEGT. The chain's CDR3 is CASSPGGISGNTIYF. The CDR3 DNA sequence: TGTGCCAGCAGCCCCGGGGGGATCTCTGGAAACACCATATATTTT.

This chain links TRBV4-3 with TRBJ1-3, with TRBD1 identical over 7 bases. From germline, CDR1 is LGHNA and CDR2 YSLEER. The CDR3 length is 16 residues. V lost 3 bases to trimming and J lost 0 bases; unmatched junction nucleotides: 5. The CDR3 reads CASSHDRDGSGNTIYF. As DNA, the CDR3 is TGCGCCAGCAGCCACGACAGGGATGGCTCTGGAAACACCATATATTTT.

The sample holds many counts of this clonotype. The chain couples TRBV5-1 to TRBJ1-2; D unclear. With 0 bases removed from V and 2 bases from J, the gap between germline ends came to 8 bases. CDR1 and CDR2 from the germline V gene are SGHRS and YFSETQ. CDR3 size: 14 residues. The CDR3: CASSLADTNYGYTF. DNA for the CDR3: TGCGCCAGCAGCTTGGCTGACACCAACTATGGCTACACCTTC. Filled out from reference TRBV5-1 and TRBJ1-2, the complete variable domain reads KAGVTQTPRYLIKTRGQQVTLSCSPISGHRSVSWYQQTPGQGLQFLFEYFSETQRNKGNFPGRFSGRQFSNSRSEMNVSTLELGDSALYLCASSLADTNYGYTFGSGTRLTVV.

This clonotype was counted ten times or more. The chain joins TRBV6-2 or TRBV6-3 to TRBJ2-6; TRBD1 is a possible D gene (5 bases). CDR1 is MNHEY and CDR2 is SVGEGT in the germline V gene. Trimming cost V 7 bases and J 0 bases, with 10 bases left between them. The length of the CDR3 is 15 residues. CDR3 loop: CASKTGSSGANVLTF. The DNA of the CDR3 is TGTGCCAGCAAAACAGGATCCTCTGGGGCCAACGTCCTGACTTTC.

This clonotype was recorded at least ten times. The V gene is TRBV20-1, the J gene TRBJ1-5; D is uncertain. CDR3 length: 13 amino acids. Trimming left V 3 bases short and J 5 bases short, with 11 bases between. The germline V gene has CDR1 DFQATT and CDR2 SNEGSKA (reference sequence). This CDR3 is CSASPPVHQPQHF. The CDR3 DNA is TGCAGTGCTAGCCCCCCGGTGCATCAGCCCCAGCATTTT.

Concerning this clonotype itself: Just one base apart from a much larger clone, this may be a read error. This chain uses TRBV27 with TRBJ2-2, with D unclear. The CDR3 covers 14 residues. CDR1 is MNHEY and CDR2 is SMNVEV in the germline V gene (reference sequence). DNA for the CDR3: TGTGCCAACAGTTTTTTTGGGCTCACCGGGGAGCTGTTTTTT. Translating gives CANSFFGLTGELFF.

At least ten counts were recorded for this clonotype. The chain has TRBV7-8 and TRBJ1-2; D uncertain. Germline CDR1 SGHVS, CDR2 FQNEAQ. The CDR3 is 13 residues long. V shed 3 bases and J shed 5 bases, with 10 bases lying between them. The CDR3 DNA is TGTGCCAGCAGCTTTATTTTCTTATATGGCTACACCTTC. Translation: CASSFIFLYGYTF.

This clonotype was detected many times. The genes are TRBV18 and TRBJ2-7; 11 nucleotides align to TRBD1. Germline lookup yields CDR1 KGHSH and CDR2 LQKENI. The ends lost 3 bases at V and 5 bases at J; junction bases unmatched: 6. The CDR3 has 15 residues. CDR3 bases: TGTGCCAGCTCACCCAAGGACAGGGGGCGGCACGAGCAGTACTTC. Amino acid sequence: CASSPKDRGRHEQYF.

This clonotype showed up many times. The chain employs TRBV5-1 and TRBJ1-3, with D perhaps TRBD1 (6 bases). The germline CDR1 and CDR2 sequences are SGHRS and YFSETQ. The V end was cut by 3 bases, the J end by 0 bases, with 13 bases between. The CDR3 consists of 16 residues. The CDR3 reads CASSSGTPLSGNTIYF. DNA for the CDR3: TGCGCCAGCAGCTCCGGGACACCACTCTCTGGAAACACCATATATTTT.

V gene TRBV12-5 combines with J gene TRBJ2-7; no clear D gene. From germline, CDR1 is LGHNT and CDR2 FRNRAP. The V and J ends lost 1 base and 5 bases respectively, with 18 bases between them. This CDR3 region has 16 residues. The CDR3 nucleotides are TGTGCTAGTGGTTTGGCCTTACCTTTTCCTTTCCACGAGCAGTACTTC. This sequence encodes CASGLALPFPFHEQYF.

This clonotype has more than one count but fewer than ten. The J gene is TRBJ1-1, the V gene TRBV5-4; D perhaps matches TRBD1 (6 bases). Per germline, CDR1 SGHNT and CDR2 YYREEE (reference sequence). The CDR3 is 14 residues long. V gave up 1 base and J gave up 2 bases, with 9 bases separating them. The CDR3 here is CASSLIQGNTEAFF. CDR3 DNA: TGTGCCAGCAGCTTGATACAGGGCAACACTGAAGCTTTCTTT.